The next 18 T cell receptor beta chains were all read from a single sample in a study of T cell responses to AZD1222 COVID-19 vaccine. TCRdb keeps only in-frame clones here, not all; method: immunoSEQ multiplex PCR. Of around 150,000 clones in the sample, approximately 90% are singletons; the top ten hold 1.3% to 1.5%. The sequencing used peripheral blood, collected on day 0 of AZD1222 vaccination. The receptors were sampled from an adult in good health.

The DNA of the CDR3 is TGCGCCAGCAGCTTCCCGGGGGCTGAGACCCAGTACTTC. Its translation: CASSFPGAETQYF. The chain employs TRBV5-1 and TRBJ2-5; D possibly uses TRBD1 or TRBD2 (6 bases each). CDR3 length: 13 amino acids. The germline gives CDR1 SGHRS, CDR2 YFSETQ. V shed 2 bases and J shed 5 bases, with 10 bases lying between them.

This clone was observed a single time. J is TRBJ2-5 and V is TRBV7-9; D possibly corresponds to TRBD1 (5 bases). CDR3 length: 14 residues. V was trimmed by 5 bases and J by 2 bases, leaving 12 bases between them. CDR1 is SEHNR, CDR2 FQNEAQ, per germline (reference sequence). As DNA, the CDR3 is TGTGCCAGCAGCCCCGACAGTTTACAAGAGACCCAGTACTTC. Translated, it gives CASSPDSLQETQYF.

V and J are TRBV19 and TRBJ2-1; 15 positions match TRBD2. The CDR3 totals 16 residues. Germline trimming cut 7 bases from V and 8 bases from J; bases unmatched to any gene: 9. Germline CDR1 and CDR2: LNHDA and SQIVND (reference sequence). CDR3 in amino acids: CASNPPGLAGGHEQFF. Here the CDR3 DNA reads TGTGCCAGTAACCCGCCGGGACTAGCGGGGGGTCATGAGCAGTTCTTC.

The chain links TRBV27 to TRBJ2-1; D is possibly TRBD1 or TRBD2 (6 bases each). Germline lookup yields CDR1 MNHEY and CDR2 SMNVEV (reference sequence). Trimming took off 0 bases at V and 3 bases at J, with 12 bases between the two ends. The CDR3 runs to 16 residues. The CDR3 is CASSLSPQGGYNEQFF. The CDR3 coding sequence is TGTGCCAGCAGTTTATCTCCACAGGGAGGCTACAATGAGCAGTTCTTC.

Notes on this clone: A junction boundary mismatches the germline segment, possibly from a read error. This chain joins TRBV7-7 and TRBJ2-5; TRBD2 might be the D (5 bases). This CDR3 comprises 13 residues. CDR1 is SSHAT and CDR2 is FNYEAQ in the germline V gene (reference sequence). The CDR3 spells CASSRREGETQYF. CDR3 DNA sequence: TGTGCTAGCAGCAGACGGGAAGGGGAGACCCAGTACTTC.

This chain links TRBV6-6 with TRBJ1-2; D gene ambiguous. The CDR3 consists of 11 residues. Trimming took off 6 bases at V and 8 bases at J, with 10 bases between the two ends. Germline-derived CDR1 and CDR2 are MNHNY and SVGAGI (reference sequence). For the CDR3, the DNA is TGTGCCAGCAGCCAGAGTGAAGGCTACACCTTC. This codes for CASSQSEGYTF.

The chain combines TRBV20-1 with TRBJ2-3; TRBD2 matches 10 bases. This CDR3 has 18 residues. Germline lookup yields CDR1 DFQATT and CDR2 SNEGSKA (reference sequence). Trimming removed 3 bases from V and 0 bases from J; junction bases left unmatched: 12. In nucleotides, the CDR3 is TGCAGTGCTAGTATCCTAGCGGGAGTCCCCCTTAGCACAGATACGCAGTATTTT. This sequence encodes CSASILAGVPLSTDTQYF.

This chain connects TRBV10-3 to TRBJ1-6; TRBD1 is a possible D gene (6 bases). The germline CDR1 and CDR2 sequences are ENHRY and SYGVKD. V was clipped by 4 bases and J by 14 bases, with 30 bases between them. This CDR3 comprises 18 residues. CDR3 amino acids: CAISGGPIRGHPLMALHF. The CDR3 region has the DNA TGTGCCATCAGTGGGGGCCCAATAAGGGGACACCCTTTGATGGCCCTCCACTTT.

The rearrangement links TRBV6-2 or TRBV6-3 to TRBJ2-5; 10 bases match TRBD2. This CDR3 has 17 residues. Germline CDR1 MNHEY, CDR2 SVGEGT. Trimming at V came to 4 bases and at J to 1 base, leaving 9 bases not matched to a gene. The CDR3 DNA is TGTGCCAGCAGTTTATTCTCGAGACTAGCGGGCCAAGAGACCCAGTACTTC. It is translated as CASSLFSRLAGQETQYF.

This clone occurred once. The CDR3 protein is CASSPLASGYTDTQYF. Here the CDR3 DNA reads TGTGCCAGCTCACCACTGGCTAGCGGGTACACAGATACGCAGTATTTT. The chain is built from TRBV18 and TRBJ2-3, with 8 bases lining up with TRBD2. Germline CDR1 is KGHSH and CDR2 is LQKENI. J lost 2 bases, V lost 1 base, and 5 bases had no gene match. The CDR3 contains 16 residues. Combining the CDR3 with reference TRBV18 and TRBJ2-3 gives the whole variable domain NAGVMQNPRHLVRRRGQEARLRCSPMKGHSHVYWYRQLPEEGLKFMVYLQKENIIDESGMPKERFSAEFPKEGPSILRIQQVVRGDSAAYFCASSPLASGYTDTQYFGPGTRLTVL.

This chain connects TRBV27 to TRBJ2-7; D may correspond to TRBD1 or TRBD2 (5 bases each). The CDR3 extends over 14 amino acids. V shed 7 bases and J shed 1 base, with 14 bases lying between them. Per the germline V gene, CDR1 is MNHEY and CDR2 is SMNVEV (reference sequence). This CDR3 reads CASKSGRWSYEQYF. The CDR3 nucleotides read TGTGCCAGCAAGTCGGGACGGTGGTCCTACGAGCAGTACTTC.

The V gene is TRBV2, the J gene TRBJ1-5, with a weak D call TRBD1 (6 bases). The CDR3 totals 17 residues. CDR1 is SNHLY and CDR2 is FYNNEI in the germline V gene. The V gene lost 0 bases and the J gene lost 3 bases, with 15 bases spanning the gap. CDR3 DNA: TGTGCCAGCAGTGAAGCGGTTAGGACAGTCCACAATCAGCCCCAGCATTTT. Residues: CASSEAVRTVHNQPQHF. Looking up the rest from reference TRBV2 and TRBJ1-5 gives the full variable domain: EPEVTQTPSHQVTQMGQEVILRCVPISNHLYFYWYRQILGQKVEFLVSFYNNEISEKSEIFDDQFSVERPDGSNFTLKIRSTKLEDSAMYFCASSEAVRTVHNQPQHFGDGTRLSIL.

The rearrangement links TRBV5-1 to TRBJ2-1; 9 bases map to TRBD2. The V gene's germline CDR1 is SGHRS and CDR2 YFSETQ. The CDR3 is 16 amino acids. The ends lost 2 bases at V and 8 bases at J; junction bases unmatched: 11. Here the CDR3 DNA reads TGCGCCAGCAGCTTTTGGGCTTTCGAGCGGGGGGATGAGCAGTTCTTC. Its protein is CASSFWAFERGDEQFF. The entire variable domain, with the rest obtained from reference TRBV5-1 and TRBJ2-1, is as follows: KAGVTQTPRYLIKTRGQQVTLSCSPISGHRSVSWYQQTPGQGLQFLFEYFSETQRNKGNFPGRFSGRQFSNSRSEMNVSTLELGDSALYLCASSFWAFERGDEQFFGPGTRLTVL.

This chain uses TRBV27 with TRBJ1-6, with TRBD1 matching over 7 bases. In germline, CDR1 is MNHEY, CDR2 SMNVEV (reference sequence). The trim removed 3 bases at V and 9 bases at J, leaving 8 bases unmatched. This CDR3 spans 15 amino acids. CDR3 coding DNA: TGTGCCAGCAGTTTGGAGGGGGCTCGACGTTCACCCCTCCACTTT. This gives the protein CASSLEGARRSPLHF.

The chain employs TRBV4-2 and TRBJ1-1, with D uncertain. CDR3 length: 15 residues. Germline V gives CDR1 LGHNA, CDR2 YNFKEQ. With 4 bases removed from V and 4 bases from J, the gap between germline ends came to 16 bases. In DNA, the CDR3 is TGTGCCAGCAGCCGACCCGACGGCGGGTCCACTGAAGCTTTCTTT. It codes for CASSRPDGGSTEAFF.

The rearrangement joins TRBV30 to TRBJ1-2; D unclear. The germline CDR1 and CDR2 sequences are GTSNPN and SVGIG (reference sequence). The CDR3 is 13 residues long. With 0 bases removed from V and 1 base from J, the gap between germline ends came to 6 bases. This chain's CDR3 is CAWSVGYNYGYTF. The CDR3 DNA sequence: TGTGCCTGGAGTGTGGGATATAACTATGGCTACACCTTC.

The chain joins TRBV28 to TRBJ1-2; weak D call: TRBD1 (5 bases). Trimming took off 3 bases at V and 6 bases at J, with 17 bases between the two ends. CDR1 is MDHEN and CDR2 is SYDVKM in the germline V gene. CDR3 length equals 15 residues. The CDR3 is CASSFARVGGNGYTF. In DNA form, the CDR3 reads TGTGCCAGCAGTTTTGCCAGGGTGGGGGGTAATGGCTACACCTTC.

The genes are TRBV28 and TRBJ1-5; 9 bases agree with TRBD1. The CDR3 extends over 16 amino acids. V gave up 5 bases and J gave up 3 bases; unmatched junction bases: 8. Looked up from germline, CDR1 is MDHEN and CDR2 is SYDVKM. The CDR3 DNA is TGTGCCAGCAGTACAGGGGGCGCGAGAACCAATCAGCCCCAGCATTTT. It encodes CASSTGGARTNQPQHF.